These T cell receptor beta chains were read from a single sample in a study of neoadjuvant nivolumab and ipilimumab in lung cancer. Libraries were prepared by immunoSEQ multiplex PCR; TCRdb keeps only in-frame clonotypes and omits some of them. The sample records about 26,000 clones, around 86% being singletons. The sample here was tumor tissue, taken after neoadjuvant nivolumab, alone or with ipilimumab, at or shortly before surgery. These TCRs come from an adult with non-small cell lung cancer. Both conserved end residues are part of each CDR3. Fields, in order: V gene, J gene, clone size, D gene, CDR3 DNA, CDR3 protein. The D gene is left open where the match is weak. Where a row states a size, it is once, few, many or the class of an expanded clone; other rows omit it.

TRBV19,TRBJ1-2,-,-,TGTGCCAGTAGTACGGATTGGGGCTACACCTTC,CASSTDWGYTF
TRBV7-2,TRBJ1-2,once,TRBD1,TGTGCCAGCAGCTTAGGACACAGGGGGGCAGGCTACACCTTC,CASSLGHRGAGYTF
TRBV9,TRBJ1-1,-,-,TGTGCCAGCAGCGTAGTCCCAAGTCCTGGTGAAGCTTTCTTT,CASSVVPSPGEAFF
TRBV30,TRBJ1-1,-,-,TGTGCCTGGAGTGTACTCGCAGGGTGGGAGTCCACTGAAGCTTTCTTT,CAWSVLAGWESTEAFF
TRBV6-1,TRBJ1-2,-,-,TGTGCCAGCAGCCGCGGGACAACGACTAACTATGGCTACACCTTC,CASSRGTTTNYGYTF
TRBV19,TRBJ2-3,-,-,TGTGCCAGTAGGACGGGGCATAGATCAGATACGCAGTATTTT,CASRTGHRSDTQYF
TRBV7-9,TRBJ2-1,-,-,TGTGCCAGCAGCTTAGTGGGGCTTGAGCAGTTCTTC,CASSLVGLEQFF
TRBV18,TRBJ2-1,-,-,TGTGCCAGCTCACCTATGACAGGTATCAATGAGCAGTTCTTC,CASSPMTGINEQFF
TRBV7-9,TRBJ2-2,-,-,TGTGCCAGCCCAGGGTCCCACGGGGAGCTGTTTTTT,CASPGSHGELFF
TRBV18,TRBJ1-2,-,-,TGTGCCAGCTCACGGACGGACTATGGCTACACCTTC,CASSRTDYGYTF
TRBV29-1,TRBJ1-1,-,TRBD1,TGCAGCGGAGTACAGGGGGGGAACACTGAAGCTTTCTTT,CSGVQGGNTEAFF
TRBV30,TRBJ2-3,-,TRBD1,TGTGCCTGGAACCGGGACAGAGCAGATACGCAGTATTTT,CAWNRDRADTQYF
TRBV29-1,TRBJ2-7,once,TRBD1,TGCAGCGTAGATAGGACAGGACTGGGCTACGAGCAGTACTTC,CSVDRTGLGYEQYF
TRBV29-1,TRBJ2-7,-,-,TGCAGCGTCGAGATTCCGTTTAGAGGGCCCTACGAGCAGTACTTC,CSVEIPFRGPYEQYF
TRBV30,TRBJ1-1,-,-,TGTGCCTGGAGTGTCGCGTCCGGCACTGAAGCTTTCTTT,CAWSVASGTEAFF
TRBV6-5,TRBJ1-1,-,-,TGTGCCAGCACCCTGTCAGTCGGTAGTGAAGCTTTCTTT,CASTLSVGSEAFF
TRBV30,TRBJ1-1,-,-,TGTGCCTGGACTGCCTTAAGTGGGGAATGGAACACTGAAGCTTTCTTT,CAWTALSGEWNTEAFF
TRBV7-9,TRBJ2-7,-,-,TGTGCCAGCAGCTTAGTGGGTTTAACCTACGAGCAGTACTTC,CASSLVGLTYEQYF
TRBV7-2,TRBJ1-1,-,TRBD1,TGTGCCAGCAGGCTATTTTCAGGGGGGAACACTGAAGCTTTCTTT,CASRLFSGGNTEAFF
TRBV2,TRBJ1-2,few,-,TGTGCCAGCAGTGTTCAGAATTATGGCTACACCTTC,CASSVQNYGYTF
TRBV7-2,TRBJ1-4,-,-,TGTGCCAGCAGCTTAGCCCACAATGAAAAACTGTTTTTT,CASSLAHNEKLFF
TRBV11-2,TRBJ2-7,-,-,TGTGCCAGCACCATCTTGTCCGCCAGCTCCTACGAGCAGTACTTC,CASTILSASSYEQYF
TRBV30,TRBJ2-1,few,TRBD2,TGTGCCTGGAGTGGCCTAGCGGCCCACAATGAGCAGTTCTTC,CAWSGLAAHNEQFF
TRBV5-4,TRBJ2-3,-,-,TGTGCCAGCAGCTTGGCCAAGTATGATACGCAGTATTTT,CASSLAKYDTQYF
TRBV5-1,TRBJ2-7,-,TRBD1,TGCGCCAGCAGCTGGGGACAGGCGAAGTTCTACGAGCAGTACTTC,CASSWGQAKFYEQYF
TRBV5-1,TRBJ2-3,-,TRBD2,TGCGCCAGCAGCTTGGGGACGGGACTAGCGGGAGTAGATACGCAGTATTTT,CASSLGTGLAGVDTQYF
TRBV2,TRBJ2-7,few,-,TGTGCCAGCATGTATGCGAGAGGCGAGCAGTACTTC,CASMYARGEQYF
TRBV6-5,TRBJ1-1,-,-,TGTGCCAGCAGTTACTCTCCGACAGGGAACACTGAAGCTTTCTTT,CASSYSPTGNTEAFF
TRBV7-6,TRBJ2-7,-,-,TGTGCCAGCAGCCCGAACTCCTACGAGCAGTACTTC,CASSPNSYEQYF
TRBV5-6,TRBJ2-7,-,-,TGTGCCAGCACCCTATACGGGTCCTACGAGCAGTACTTC,CASTLYGSYEQYF
TRBV9,TRBJ2-7,-,TRBD2,TGTGCCAGCAGCTTGCGGCCGGGGGGAGGGGTCGCCTACGAGCAGTACTTC,CASSLRPGGGVAYEQYF
TRBV9,TRBJ2-3,-,-,TGTGCCAGCAGCGTAGTTGCTAGCGTGGATACGCAGTATTTT,CASSVVASVDTQYF